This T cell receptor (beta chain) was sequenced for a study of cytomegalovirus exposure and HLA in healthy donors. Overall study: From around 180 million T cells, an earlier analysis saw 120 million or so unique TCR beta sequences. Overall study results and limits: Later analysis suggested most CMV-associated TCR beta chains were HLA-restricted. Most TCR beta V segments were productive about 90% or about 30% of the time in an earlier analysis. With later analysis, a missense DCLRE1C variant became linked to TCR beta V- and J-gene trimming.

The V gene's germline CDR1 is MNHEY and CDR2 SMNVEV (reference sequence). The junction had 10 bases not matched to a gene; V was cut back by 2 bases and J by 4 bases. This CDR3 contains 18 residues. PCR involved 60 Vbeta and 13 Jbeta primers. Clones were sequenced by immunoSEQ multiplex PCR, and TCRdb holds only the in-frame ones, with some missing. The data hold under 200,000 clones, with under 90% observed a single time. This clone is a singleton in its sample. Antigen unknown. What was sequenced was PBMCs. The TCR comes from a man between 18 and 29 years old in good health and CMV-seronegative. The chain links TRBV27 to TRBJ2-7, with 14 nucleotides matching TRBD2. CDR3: CASSLRLAGGSLGYEQYF. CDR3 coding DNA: TGTGCCAGCAGTTTAAGACTAGCGGGGGGGTCCCTGGGGTACGAGCAGTACTTC.